These T cell receptor beta chains were read from a single sample in a study of long-term antiretroviral therapy in people with HIV. The table came from immunoSEQ multiplex PCR; TCRdb's copy has only in-frame clones and leaves some out. The data contain about 24,000 clones, more than 65% of them singletons. Here the sequenced sample was unsorted PBMCs, taken 3 years after starting antiretroviral therapy. The receptor set was obtained from a man in his fifties with HIV. The CDR3 runs from the conserved cysteine through the conserved F or W. A D gene is named only where the DNA matches it firmly. Size values are once, few and many counts, or a class for expanded clones, and some rows have none.

TRBJ2-5 . . TRBV10-3 CAISGEYQETQYF TGTGCCATCAGTGGGGAATACCAAGAGACCCAGTACTTC
TRBJ2-1 . TRBD2 TRBV4-2 CASSQEKRGSSYNEQFF TGTGCCAGCAGCCAAGAAAAGCGGGGGAGCTCCTACAATGAGCAGTTCTTC
TRBJ1-4 . . TRBV27 CASRSYREGGEKLFF TGTGCCAGCAGATCCTACAGGGAGGGTGGTGAAAAACTGTTTTTT
TRBJ2-1 . TRBD2 TRBV5-1 CASSLETSGSNEQFF TGCGCCAGCAGCTTGGAGACTAGCGGGAGCAATGAGCAGTTCTTC
TRBJ2-7 . . TRBV28 CASRPGHSPYEQYF TGTGCCAGCAGACCGGGACATAGTCCTTACGAGCAGTACTTC
TRBJ2-1 . . TRBV4-3 CASSQETLLEPNEQFF TGCGCCAGCAGCCAAGAAACACTCCTGGAGCCGAATGAGCAGTTCTTC
TRBJ1-3 once . TRBV29-1 CSVSQTLSGNTIYF TGCAGCGTCTCTCAGACACTCTCTGGAAACACCATATATTTT
TRBJ2-3 . . TRBV27 CASSEIPTDTQYF TGTGCCAGCAGTGAAATCCCCACAGATACGCAGTATTTT
TRBJ2-1 . TRBD2 TRBV11-2 CASSLVSGRAGNEQFF TGTGCCAGCAGCTTAGTTAGCGGGAGGGCGGGAAATGAGCAGTTCTTC
TRBJ2-5 few TRBD2 TRBV7-9 CASSPRGGRETQYF TGTGCCAGCAGCCCACGGGGGGGCCGAGAGACCCAGTACTTC
TRBJ1-2 . TRBD1 TRBV4-3 CASSPDRGLNYGYTF TGCGCCAGCAGCCCGGACAGGGGTTTGAACTATGGCTACACCTTC
TRBJ2-3 once TRBD1 TRBV7-3 CASSPSRWTGLTDTQYF TGTGCCAGCAGCCCGAGTCGGTGGACAGGGCTTACAGATACGCAGTATTTT
TRBJ1-2 once . TRBV7-2 CASSLVGGPAYGYTF TGTGCCAGCAGCTTAGTAGGGGGGCCGGCCTATGGCTACACCTTC
TRBJ1-5 . . TRBV30 CAWGLQGNQPQHF TGTGCCTGGGGATTACAGGGTAATCAGCCCCAGCATTTT
TRBJ1-1 . . TRBV19 CASSNPLNTEAFF TGTGCCAGTAGTAACCCCCTGAACACTGAAGCTTTCTTT
TRBJ2-7 . . TRBV6-6 CASSFQGTAYEQYF TGTGCCAGCAGTTTCCAGGGGACGGCCTACGAGCAGTACTTC
TRBJ1-1 . . TRBV28 CASSLSVNTEAFF TGTGCCAGCAGTTTATCGGTGAACACTGAAGCTTTCTTT
TRBJ2-7 few . TRBV2 CASTRESYEQYF TGTGCCAGCACCAGGGAATCCTACGAGCAGTACTTC
TRBJ2-7 . TRBD1 TRBV6-6 CASSYGTGINEQYF TGTGCCAGCAGTTACGGGACAGGGATAAACGAGCAGTACTTC
TRBJ2-2 medium-sized . TRBV18 CASSPDRNTGELFF TGTGCCAGCTCACCCGACAGGAACACCGGGGAGCTGTTTTTT
TRBJ1-1 . . TRBV27 CASSLRGFTEAFF TGTGCCAGCAGTTTACGGGGTTTCACTGAAGCTTTCTTT
TRBJ1-1 few . TRBV19 CASTVSRGGETEAFF TGTGCCAGTACTGTCTCCAGGGGAGGGGAGACTGAAGCTTTCTTT
TRBJ2-3 . TRBD1 TRBV11-2 CASSLEGQGALNTDTQYF TGTGCCAGCAGCTTAGAGGGACAGGGGGCTCTAAACACAGATACGCAGTATTTT
TRBJ2-1 . TRBD2 TRBV30 CAWSVSRVASGYNEQFF TGTGCCTGGAGTGTATCGCGGGTAGCTAGCGGCTACAATGAGCAGTTCTTC
TRBJ1-6 . TRBD1 TRBV7-9 CASSEYRGGRQGGNSPLHF TGTGCCAGCAGCGAATATAGGGGGGGTCGGCAGGGGGGAAATTCACCCCTCCACTTT
TRBJ2-7 . TRBD2 TRBV7-6 CASSLRPRTSGSLSSYEQYF TGTGCCAGCAGCTTACGACCCCGGACTAGCGGGAGTTTGAGCTCCTACGAGCAGTACTTC